This T cell receptor (beta chain) was profiled in a study of blood T cell repertoires in COVID-19. Study overall: Collection of acute and convalescent COVID-19 samples took place in the United States, Italy and Spain. Sources were T cells, B-cell-depleted T cells, or PBMCs; the material itself was cDNA or gDNA.

Regarding this clone: A read error may produce the germline difference seen at one junction end.

This CDR3 spans 11 amino acids. The germline gives CDR1 SGDLS, CDR2 YYNGEE. Only in-frame clones appear in the TCRdb table, and some are missing; sequencing was by immunoSEQ multiplex PCR. The sample has 200,000 or so clones, 85% seen once. The specimen was peripheral blood. This receptor was obtained from a man aged 50 or older who had recovered from COVID-19. The rearrangement joins TRBV9 to TRBJ2-7; D may be TRBD1 (6 bases). The CDR3 sequence: CASSDRDPSNF. The CDR3 region has the DNA TGTGCCAGCAGCGACAGGGACCCCTCTAACTTC.